This T cell receptor beta chain originates from a study of T cell responses to AZD1222 COVID-19 vaccine. From germline, CDR1 is SQVTM and CDR2 ANQGSEA. This CDR3 region has 14 residues. With 6 bases clipped from V and 5 bases from J, the junction kept 7 bases outside the gene matches. On this clone itself: No antigen is known for it.

This table comes from immunoSEQ multiplex PCR, and its TCRdb copy is limited to in-frame clones, with some not included. The sample lists about 130,000 clones, about nine tenths occurring once. Study outcomes and limitations: Nearly half of the spike-specific TCRs reportedly recognize variant regions that carry no mutations. Spike-specific TCR breadth and depth grew following two AZD1222 doses.

The genes are TRBV29-1 and TRBJ1-4; 9 bases map to TRBD1. This TCR was recovered from an adult who received the AZD1222 COVID-19 vaccine. This material consisted of peripheral blood, taken 28 days after the second AZD1222 dose. CDR3 nucleotide sequence: TGCAGCGTCAGGACAGGGGCGAGCAATGAAAAACTGTTTTTT. Its protein is CSVRTGASNEKLFF.